The clone carrying this T cell receptor (beta chain) was detected many times. Its target is unknown. This record comes from a study of T-cell reconstitution after alpha-beta-depleted transplantation in children. Study findings and constraints: Several hundred expanded graft clones reportedly supplied alpha-beta T cells about two months after transplant. T cells produced anew were the main source of T-cell counts and diversity one year after transplant. From surviving recipient T cells and thymic progenitors came the high day-60 TCRbeta diversity observed in some patients.

Researchers prepared the TCRbeta library using unique molecular identifiers, the study reports. TCRdb analysed the PCR reads with MiXCR anew, one entry per CDR3 protein. This table has some 550,000 distinct CDR3 sequences, about 23% appearing once. Germline V gives CDR1 SGHTA, CDR2 FQGNSA. V lost 5 bases and J lost 1; bases outside the gene matches: 3. The CDR3 sequence is 15 residues long. The material sequenced was PBMCs, mostly from graft donor cells, taken 360 days after TCRalphabeta/CD19-depleted stem cell transplant. The V and J genes are TRBV7-2 and TRBJ2-1, with TRBD1 matching 9 bases. The sequence derives from a boy younger than two who had a stem cell transplant for acute myeloid leukemia, so the T cells may come from the graft donor. CDR3 sequence (DNA): TGTGCCAGCAGCGCCGACAGGGGGTCCTACAATGAGCAGTTCTTC. Amino acid sequence: CASSADRGSYNEQFF.